The T cell receptor (beta chain) under discussion was sequenced for a study of PD-L1 blockade in urothelial cancer. Looking at the study overall: Patients had undergone 0 to 3 prior chemotherapy regimens. T cells were recovered from blood samples at a median of approximately 150,000. Study-wide results and caveats: Clonality of blood TCR below the median before treatment predicted better survival. Expansion of tumor-associated blood clones at 3 weeks was greater in durable-benefit patients.

Generated by immunoSEQ multiplex PCR, the TCRdb table keeps only in-frame clones and is missing some. The sample holds tens of thousands of clones, almost 90% seen once. To note about this clone: Its antigen remains unidentified.

As for time point: pretreatment peripheral blood. This CDR3 spans 14 amino acids. V shed 7 bases and J 2 bases; nucleotides not matched to a gene: 6. Germline V gene data show CDR1 as MNHEY and CDR2 as SMNVEV (reference sequence). The TCR was taken from a man aged 55 to 70 with urothelial cancer. The sample was PBMCs, taken around atezolizumab (anti-PD-L1) treatment. This chain uses TRBV27 with TRBJ2-7, with 9 bases aligning to TRBD1. CDR3 nucleotide sequence: TGTGCCAGCAACGAGGGACAGGGCACCTACGAGCAGTACTTC. Translation: CASNEGQGTYEQYF.